In its sample, the clone carrying this T cell receptor beta chain was seen a few times. No antigen is known for it. Here immunoSEQ multiplex PCR was the method, and the copy in TCRdb shows in-frame clones only, minus some. The sample has 85,000 to 90,000 clones; 83% are singletons. These data belong to a study of graft-versus-host responses after intestinal transplantation. Study-wide context: Among the recipients, all got anti-thymocyte globulin induction and then tacrolimus and steroids for 3 to 4 years.

Sequenced material: unstimulated CD8+ T cells sorted from spleen or lymph node cells, taken before intestinal transplant. This TCR came from a human donor who received an intestinal transplant.

The CDR3 DNA reads TGTGCCAGCAGTCCTACAGGGGGTGGTGAGCAGTTCTTC. Protein sequence: CASSPTGGGEQFF. This sequence joins TRBV6-5 and TRBJ2-1, with 8 nucleotides matching TRBD1. The J segment lost 9 bases and the V segment lost 5 bases, leaving 6 bases of the junction unmatched. Germline lookup yields CDR1 MNHEY and CDR2 SVGAGI. The CDR3 runs 13 residues.